These 15 T cell receptor beta chains originate from one sample sequenced in a study of blood T cell repertoires in COVID-19. Here immunoSEQ multiplex PCR was the method, and the copy in TCRdb shows in-frame clones only, minus some. This table holds about 190,000 clones, roughly 80% found once. The sequencing input was peripheral blood. These receptors all stem from a man between 60 and 75 years old with acute or convalescent COVID-19.

The J gene is TRBJ2-7, the V gene TRBV6-1, with D perhaps matching TRBD1 (6 bases). CDR3 size: 15 residues. V lost 0 bases, J lost 3 bases, and 12 bases lay in between. Germline V gene data show CDR1 as MNHNS and CDR2 as SASEGT. The CDR3 region has the DNA TGTGCCAGCAGTGAAGCGGGACACGACCTCTACGAGCAGTACTTC. Amino acids: CASSEAGHDLYEQYF.

This chain connects TRBV7-2 to TRBJ2-3, with a weak D call TRBD2 (6 bases). The germline gives CDR1 SGHTA, CDR2 FQGNSA. The CDR3 length is 13 residues. With 5 bases removed from V and 8 bases from J, the gap between germline ends came to 14 bases. DNA for the CDR3: TGTGCCAGCAGCGGCCGGCAGGGAGGTACGCAGTATTTT. Its translation is CASSGRQGGTQYF.

V is TRBV24-1 and J is TRBJ2-1; D is unresolved. CDR3 length equals 11 residues. Trimming cost V 9 bases and J 10 bases, with 12 bases left between them. Looked up from germline, CDR1 is KGHDR and CDR2 is SFDVKD. CDR3 residues: CATSTTREQFF. Here the CDR3 DNA reads TGTGCCACCTCGACAACCCGGGAGCAGTTCTTC.

The chain uses TRBV5-1 and TRBJ2-3, with unresolved D. Per the germline V gene, CDR1 is SGHRS and CDR2 is YFSETQ. The CDR3 length is 15 residues. Trimming stripped 5 bases from V and 0 bases from J, with 13 bases between. The CDR3 sequence is CASSPSPLSTDTQYF. CDR3 nucleotide sequence: TGCGCCAGCAGTCCCTCCCCCCTTAGCACAGATACGCAGTATTTT. The full variable domain, in which reference TRBV5-1 and TRBJ2-3 provide the parts outside the CDR3, is KAGVTQTPRYLIKTRGQQVTLSCSPISGHRSVSWYQQTPGQGLQFLFEYFSETQRNKGNFPGRFSGRQFSNSRSEMNVSTLELGDSALYLCASSPSPLSTDTQYFGPGTRLTVL.

The V and J genes are TRBV5-1 and TRBJ2-1; 7 bases agree with TRBD2. Germline V gene sequence: CDR1 SGHRS, CDR2 YFSETQ. The CDR3 spans 16 residues. J gave up 5 bases and V 4 bases, and 12 bases lay outside the gene matches. The CDR3 bases are TGCGCCAGCAGCAGGGCTGGGGCGGGAGAGGACAATGAGCAGTTCTTC. Protein: CASSRAGAGEDNEQFF.

V gene TRBV29-1 combines with J gene TRBJ2-5, with a possible D match to TRBD1 (6 bases). V was clipped by 3 bases and J by 4 bases, with 12 bases between them. Germline loops: CDR1 SQVTM, CDR2 ANQGSEA. The CDR3 is 13 amino acids. Here the CDR3 DNA reads TGCAGCGTTGATCTACAGGGCGGAGAGACCCAGTACTTC. It translates to CSVDLQGGETQYF.

The rearrangement joins TRBV14 to TRBJ1-2, with D possibly being TRBD1 (6 bases). V lost 6 bases and J 6 bases, leaving 14 bases between the germline ends. Germline CDR1 reads SGHDN; CDR2 reads FVKESK. The length of the CDR3 is 13 residues. CDR3 sequence: CASSSTGSDGYTF. The CDR3 DNA reads as TGTGCCAGCAGTTCAACAGGGTCCGATGGCTACACCTTC. Drawing the rest from reference TRBV14 and TRBJ1-2, the complete variable domain is EAGVTQFPSHSVIEKGQTVTLRCDPISGHDNLYWYRRVMGKEIKFLLHFVKESKQDESGMPNNRFLAERTGGTYSTLKVQPAELEDSGVYFCASSSTGSDGYTFGSGTRLTVV.

The V gene is TRBV5-1, the J gene TRBJ2-1; the D gene is possibly TRBD2 (5 bases). The V and J ends lost 2 bases and 7 bases respectively, with 37 bases between them. From germline, CDR1 is SGHRS and CDR2 YFSETQ. The CDR3 length is 22 residues. Written as DNA, the CDR3 is TGCGCCAGCAGCTTACTAGGTCATCCTCCTGCTTCTTCCCTTAGAATACATAATGAGCAGTTCTTC. Its protein is CASSLLGHPPASSLRIHNEQFF.

V is TRBV2 and J is TRBJ2-1; a weak D match, TRBD1 (5 bases). V was pared by 6 bases and J by 0 bases, with 12 bases between. Germline CDR1 reads SNHLY; CDR2 reads FYNNEI. The CDR3 is made up of 15 amino acids. DNA for the CDR3: TGTGCCAGCAGCGTCGACAGCAGCTCCTACAATGAGCAGTTCTTC. This codes for CASSVDSSSYNEQFF. Supplemented by reference TRBV2 and TRBJ2-1, the full variable domain reads EPEVTQTPSHQVTQMGQEVILRCVPISNHLYFYWYRQILGQKVEFLVSFYNNEISEKSEIFDDQFSVERPDGSNFTLKIRSTKLEDSAMYFCASSVDSSSYNEQFFGPGTRLTVL.

The CDR3 DNA is TGTGCCAGCAGCTTTCTAGGACTAGACGGGCAAAAGTTCTTC. Translating it yields CASSFLGLDGQKFF. V usage is TRBV7-2 and J usage is TRBJ2-1; 7 bases line up with TRBD2. The trim removed 3 bases at V and 14 bases at J, leaving 13 bases unmatched. Germline CDR1 reads SGHTA; CDR2 reads FQGNSA. The CDR3 is made up of 14 amino acids. Supplemented by reference TRBV7-2 and TRBJ2-1, the full variable domain reads GAGVSQSPSNKVTEKGKDVELRCDPISGHTALYWYRQSLGQGLEFLIYFQGNSAPDKSGLPSDRFSAERTGGSVSTLTIQRTQQEDSAVYLCASSFLGLDGQKFFGPGTRLTVL.

The genes are TRBV15 and TRBJ2-3; possibly TRBD1 for D (6 bases). Per the germline V gene, CDR1 is LNHNV and CDR2 is YYDKDF (reference sequence). Trimming took off 3 bases at V and 6 bases at J, with 10 bases between the two ends. There are 13 residues in the CDR3. CDR3 bases: TGTGCCACCAGCAGCGGGACAATCGATACGCAGTATTTT. Protein product: CATSSGTIDTQYF.

The genes are TRBV27 and TRBJ2-2, with D maybe TRBD2 (6 bases). CDR1 MNHEY and CDR2 SMNVEV come from the germline V gene (reference sequence). The CDR3 length is 14 residues. V lost 4 bases, J lost 6 bases, and 12 bases lay in between. CDR3 in amino acids: CASSWKGGPGELFF. The DNA for the CDR3 is TGTGCCAGCAGTTGGAAAGGAGGGCCCGGGGAGCTGTTTTTT.

The chain has TRBV7-2 and TRBJ1-5; D is unresolved. The CDR3 extends over 13 amino acids. Between the trimmed V and J ends, which lost 6 bases and 6 bases, there was a span of 12 bases. CDR1 SGHTA and CDR2 FQGNSA come from the germline V gene. The CDR3: CASSHDMGQPQHF. The CDR3 DNA is TGTGCCAGCAGTCATGACATGGGTCAGCCCCAGCATTTT.

The chain is built from TRBV6-5 and TRBJ2-3; TRBD1 aligns across 8 bases. The junction had 0 bases not matched to a gene; V was cut back by 6 bases and J by 1 base. CDR1 and CDR2 from the germline V gene are MNHEY and SVGAGI. CDR3 length: 13 residues. CDR3 coding DNA: TGTGCCAGCAGGGGACAGGGCACAGATACGCAGTATTTT. Its protein product is CASRGQGTDTQYF.

The CDR3 here is CAISEVGTGSTGNTIYF. The CDR3 nucleotides are TGTGCCATCAGTGAGGTCGGGACAGGGAGCACTGGAAACACCATATATTTT. V usage is TRBV10-3 and J usage is TRBJ1-3; 9 nucleotides align to TRBD1. Unmatched junction bases numbered 7, after V lost 2 bases and J lost 2 bases. The CDR3 sequence is 17 residues long. Germline CDR1 reads ENHRY; CDR2 reads SYGVKD.